The rows below give T cell receptor beta chains drawn from one sample of a study of T cell changes during pregnancy in multiple sclerosis. TCRdb keeps only in-frame clones here, not all; method: immunoSEQ multiplex PCR. The sample shows about 77,000 clones, about nine tenths of them seen only once. The sample was peripheral blood, taken before pregnancy. All receptors come from a female donor with multiple sclerosis, enrolled in a pregnancy study. The CDR3 runs from the conserved cysteine through the conserved F or W. The order of the fields is V gene, J gene, clone size, D gene, CDR3 protein, CDR3 DNA. The D gene is left open where the match is weak. A clone size is listed for some rows: how often the clone was seen (once, few, many), or a class if it is expanded.

TRBV5-1,TRBJ1-3,NA,TRBD1,CASSWTGNSGNTIYF,TGCGCCAGCAGTTGGACAGGGAACTCTGGAAACACCATATATTTT
TRBV7-9,TRBJ2-2,NA,TRBD1,CASSRSQGAAAGELFF,TGTGCCAGCAGCCGCTCACAGGGGGCGGCGGCCGGGGAGCTGTTTTTT
TRBV6-6,TRBJ2-2,NA,NA,CASSFRGQNTGELFF,TGTGCCAGCAGTTTTAGGGGCCAGAACACCGGGGAGCTGTTTTTT
TRBV2,TRBJ2-7,NA,TRBD1,CASSDPDRADEQYF,TGTGCCAGCAGTGACCCGGACAGGGCGGACGAGCAGTACTTC
TRBV15,TRBJ1-2,NA,NA,CATSRASANYGYTF,TGTGCCACCAGCAGAGCCTCGGCTAACTATGGCTACACCTTC
TRBV7-9,TRBJ1-1,NA,NA,CASSLVGPPAEAFF,TGTGCCAGCAGCTTAGTGGGCCCGCCGGCTGAAGCTTTCTTT
TRBV7-3,TRBJ1-6,many,NA,CASSLRGGAGSPLHF,TGTGCCAGCAGCTTACGGGGGGGGGCCGGTTCACCCCTCCACTTT
TRBV5-1,TRBJ2-1,NA,TRBD1,CASSSIQGADYNEQFF,TGCGCCAGCAGCTCGATACAGGGGGCAGATTACAATGAGCAGTTCTTC
TRBV4-2,TRBJ1-5,NA,NA,CASSQQAAIGQPQHF,TGTGCCAGCAGCCAACAGGCTGCCATCGGTCAGCCCCAGCATTTT
TRBV4-2,TRBJ2-7,NA,TRBD2,CASSQDGGGTTYEQYF,TGTGCCAGCAGCCAAGATGGGGGGGGGACGACCTACGAGCAGTACTTC
TRBV18,TRBJ1-3,NA,NA,CASSPSGETGNTIYF,TGTGCCAGCTCACCATCCGGGGAAACTGGAAACACCATATATTTT
TRBV7-2,TRBJ2-1,NA,TRBD1,CASRTGGYNEQFF,TGTGCCAGCAGGACAGGGGGATACAATGAGCAGTTCTTC
TRBV7-2,TRBJ1-1,NA,NA,CASSSRTALKAFF,TGTGCCAGCAGCTCCCGGACAGCCCTTAAAGCTTTCTTT
TRBV6-6,TRBJ1-1,once,NA,CASSRGGNTEAFF,TGTGCCAGCAGCCGGGGGGGGAACACTGAAGCTTTCTTT
TRBV27,TRBJ1-6,NA,NA,CASSLGGGRSPLHF,TGTGCCAGCAGTTTAGGGGGGGGGCGGTCACCCCTCCACTTT
TRBV9,TRBJ1-1,once,NA,CASSVAVRNTEAFF,TGTGCCAGCAGCGTAGCTGTGAGAAACACTGAAGCTTTCTTT
TRBV5-1,TRBJ2-3,NA,NA,CASRGETDTQYF,TGCGCCAGCAGGGGCGAAACGGATACGCAGTATTTT
TRBV28,TRBJ2-7,NA,TRBD1,CASNSRGSAVYEQYF,TGTGCCAGCAACTCCAGGGGGTCAGCGGTCTACGAGCAGTACTTC
TRBV20-1,TRBJ2-7,NA,NA,CSAYSYEQYF,TGCAGTGCTTACAGTTACGAGCAGTACTTC
TRBV30,TRBJ1-5,NA,NA,CAWSVLSHQPQHF,TGTGCCTGGAGTGTACTGTCCCATCAGCCCCAGCATTTT
TRBV7-3,TRBJ1-1,NA,NA,CASSLNGREAFF,TGTGCCAGCAGCTTAAACGGCAGGGAAGCTTTCTTT
TRBV30,TRBJ2-3,NA,TRBD2,CAWRGGVSTDTQYF,TGTGCCTGGAGGGGGGGGGTTAGCACAGATACGCAGTATTTT
TRBV11-2,TRBJ1-1,NA,NA,CASSPRRGNTEAFF,TGTGCCAGCAGCCCGAGGCGGGGGAACACTGAAGCTTTCTTT
TRBV5-4,TRBJ2-4,NA,NA,CASSSPPGNIQYF,TGTGCCAGCAGCTCTCCGCCGGGGAACATTCAGTACTTC
TRBV29-1,TRBJ2-3,NA,NA,CSGGTYTDTQYF,TGCAGCGGTGGGACATACACAGATACGCAGTATTTT
TRBV5-1,TRBJ2-1,NA,NA,CASSLGAPAGEGEQFF,TGCGCCAGCAGCTTGGGGGCCCCTGCAGGGGAAGGTGAGCAGTTCTTC
TRBV6-1,TRBJ1-5,NA,TRBD1,CASDRVANQPQHF,TGTGCCAGCGACAGGGTCGCCAATCAGCCCCAGCATTTT
TRBV5-1,TRBJ2-2,NA,NA,CASSLAGRQENTGELFF,TGCGCCAGCAGCTTGGCCGGTAGGCAGGAAAACACCGGGGAGCTGTTTTTT
TRBV2,TRBJ1-1,NA,TRBD1,CASRETGGRGTEAFF,TGTGCCAGCAGGGAGACAGGGGGCCGCGGGACTGAAGCTTTCTTT
TRBV19,TRBJ2-1,NA,NA,CASSIGRGAYNEQFF,TGTGCCAGTAGTATAGGCAGGGGCGCTTACAATGAGCAGTTCTTC
TRBV5-6,TRBJ1-2,NA,NA,CASSPGHSYYGYTF,TGTGCCAGCAGCCCAGGACACTCCTACTATGGCTACACCTTC
TRBV9,TRBJ2-1,NA,NA,CASTPGEWGNNEQFF,TGTGCCAGTACCCCCGGGGAGTGGGGAAACAATGAGCAGTTCTTC
TRBV13,TRBJ2-3,NA,TRBD2,CASSLGGWAVTDTQYF,TGTGCCAGCAGCTTGGGGGGGTGGGCAGTCACAGATACGCAGTATTTT
TRBV6-1,TRBJ1-5,NA,TRBD1,CASSAGQGAGQPQHF,TGTGCCAGCAGTGCGGGACAGGGGGCCGGTCAGCCCCAGCATTTT
TRBV5-4,TRBJ2-3,NA,TRBD2,CASSAGTSGGRDTQYF,TGTGCCAGCAGCGCCGGGACTAGCGGGGGGAGGGATACGCAGTATTTT
TRBV4-3,TRBJ2-7,NA,TRBD1,CASSQVWDRDSRIPYEQYF,TGCGCCAGCAGCCAAGTATGGGACAGGGACTCCCGTATCCCCTACGAGCAGTACTTC
TRBV2,TRBJ1-2,NA,NA,CASSGLQGAGYTF,TGTGCCAGCAGTGGGCTACAGGGTGCCGGCTACACCTTC
TRBV27,TRBJ1-2,once,NA,CASSGRTNYGYTF,TGTGCCAGCAGTGGCAGGACTAACTATGGCTACACCTTC
TRBV7-2,TRBJ1-2,NA,NA,CASTREGSRSYGYTF,TGTGCCAGCACCCGGGAGGGCAGTAGGAGCTATGGCTACACCTTC
TRBV13,TRBJ1-2,NA,NA,CASSYLPRGGKGYTF,TGTGCCAGCAGTTACCTCCCCCGGGGTGGAAAGGGCTACACCTTC
TRBV10-3,TRBJ1-5,NA,NA,CAISARDTSSNQPQHF,TGTGCCATCAGTGCAAGAGATACGTCCAGCAATCAGCCCCAGCATTTT
TRBV11-2,TRBJ1-4,NA,TRBD1,CASTTGPSFGKLFF,TGTGCCAGCACGACAGGGCCCAGTTTTGGAAAACTGTTTTTT
TRBV7-8,TRBJ2-3,NA,TRBD2,CASSWDYSTDTQYF,TGTGCCAGCAGCTGGGACTACTCCACAGATACGCAGTATTTT
TRBV27,TRBJ2-2,NA,NA,CASYRKNTGELFF,TGTGCCAGCTACAGGAAGAACACCGGGGAGCTGTTTTTT
TRBV10-3,TRBJ1-1,NA,NA,CAIQVGGVRTEAFF,TGTGCCATCCAGGTCGGGGGGGTGAGGACTGAAGCTTTCTTT
TRBV7-9,TRBJ2-7,NA,TRBD2,CASRPVRGANYEQYF,TGTGCCAGCAGACCCGTGCGGGGGGCGAACTACGAGCAGTACTTC
TRBV6-1,TRBJ2-7,NA,NA,CASSRSPIVYEQYF,TGTGCCAGCAGTCGGAGCCCGATCGTTTACGAGCAGTACTTC
TRBV19,TRBJ1-4,NA,TRBD1,CASKGLGQGEEKLFF,TGTGCCAGTAAGGGACTTGGACAGGGAGAGGAAAAACTGTTTTTT
TRBV29-1,TRBJ1-1,once,TRBD1,CSVESTGGKTEAFF,TGCAGCGTTGAGTCGACAGGGGGCAAGACTGAAGCTTTCTTT
TRBV6-1,TRBJ1-5,NA,NA,CASSERYYQPQHF,TGTGCCAGCAGTGAGAGGTACTATCAGCCCCAGCATTTT
TRBV18,TRBJ2-2,NA,TRBD2,CASSVRLAGGPGELFF,TGTGCCAGCTCAGTCCGACTAGCGGGGGGGCCCGGGGAGCTGTTTTTT
TRBV27,TRBJ2-7,once,NA,CASSLGKGVTYEQYF,TGTGCCAGCAGTTTAGGAAAGGGGGTAACCTACGAGCAGTACTTC
TRBV7-3,TRBJ2-3,NA,TRBD2,CASSSLAGTDTQYF,TGTGCCAGCAGCTCACTAGCGGGCACAGATACGCAGTATTTT